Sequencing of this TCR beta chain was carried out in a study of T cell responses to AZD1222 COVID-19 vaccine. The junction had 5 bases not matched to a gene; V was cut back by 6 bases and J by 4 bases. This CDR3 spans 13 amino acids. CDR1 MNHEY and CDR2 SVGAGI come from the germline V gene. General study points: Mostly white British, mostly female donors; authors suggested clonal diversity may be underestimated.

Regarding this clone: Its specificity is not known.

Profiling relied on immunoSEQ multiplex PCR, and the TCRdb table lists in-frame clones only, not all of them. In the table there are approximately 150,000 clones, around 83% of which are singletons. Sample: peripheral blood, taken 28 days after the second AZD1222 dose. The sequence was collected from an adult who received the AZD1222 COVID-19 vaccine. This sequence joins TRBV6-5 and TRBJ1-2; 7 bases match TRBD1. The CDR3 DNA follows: TGTGCCAGCAGACGACAGGGAGCCTATGGCTACACCTTC. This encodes CASRRQGAYGYTF.